This T cell receptor beta chain derives from a study of T cell clonotyping in hematopoietic cell transplantation. Germline-derived CDR1 and CDR2 are MDHEN and SYDVKM. There are 13 residues in the CDR3. Trimming cost V 3 bases and J 4 bases, with 8 bases left between them. Some clones are missing from TCRdb's copy, which holds only in-frame ones; the method was immunoSEQ multiplex PCR. This sample carries approximately 10,000 clones, 50% to 65% of them seen once, and the ten largest clones take 13%. This receptor was obtained from a female patient aged 50-59 years who had an allogeneic stem cell transplant from an unrelated donor, so the T cells may come from the graft donor. Some clones in this sample may be carry-over from other donors' samples. The V and J genes are TRBV28 and TRBJ2-3; D not certain. This sample comprised peripheral blood mononuclear cells, obtained 100 days after allogeneic stem cell transplant. DNA of the CDR3: TGTGCCAGCAGTTTTGAAAGTCCAGATACGCAGTATTTT. Protein product: CASSFESPDTQYF.